This TCR beta chain was recovered during a study of cytomegalovirus exposure and HLA in healthy donors. Study context: One earlier analysis, a look at some 180 million T cells, found roughly 120 million unique TCR beta sequences.

PCR primers comprised 60 Vbeta and 13 Jbeta primers. Repertoires were generated with immunoSEQ multiplex PCR, while TCRdb's copy carries only in-frame clones and drops some. The repertoire consists of fewer than 250,000 clones, with about three quarters occurring once and the leading ten covering approximately 2.1%. Material for sequencing was PBMCs. The TCR comes from a woman aged 30 to 39 in good health and CMV-seropositive.

The CDR3 bases are TGTGCCAGCAGTTTCTATTTCATCAACAGGGCCATCTACTACGAGCAGTACTTC. Residues: CASSFYFINRAIYYEQYF. The chain carries TRBV28 and TRBJ2-7; TRBD1 is a possible D gene (6 bases). This CDR3 is 18 amino acids long. In germline, CDR1 is MDHEN, CDR2 SYDVKM. With 3 bases removed from V and 3 bases from J, the gap between germline ends came to 24 bases. Looking up the rest from reference TRBV28 and TRBJ2-7 gives the full variable domain: DVKVTQSSRYLVKRTGEKVFLECVQDMDHENMFWYRQDPGLGLRLIYFSYDVKMKEKGDIPEGYSVSREKKERFSLILESASTNQTSMYLCASSFYFINRAIYYEQYFGPGTRLTVT.